These 16 T cell receptor beta chains were sequenced from one sample in a study of T cell responses to AZD1222 COVID-19 vaccine. Profiling relied on immunoSEQ multiplex PCR, and the TCRdb table lists in-frame clones only, not all of them. The repertoire includes 100,000 to 150,000 clones, about 88% of them detected once, and about 2.9% sits in the top ten. The sequences come from peripheral blood, collected 28 days after the second AZD1222 dose. Every receptor here comes from an adult who received the AZD1222 COVID-19 vaccine.

The chain couples TRBV11-3 to TRBJ1-1; D is perhaps TRBD1 (6 bases). Trimming took off 4 bases at V and 5 bases at J, with 17 bases between the two ends. CDR1 is SGHNT and CDR2 is YENEEA in the germline V gene. The CDR3 consists of 15 residues. CDR3 sequence reads: CASSSPEGVGTEAFF. The DNA for the CDR3 is TGTGCCAGCAGCTCCCCCGAGGGGGTAGGGACTGAAGCTTTCTTT. Full variable domain (outside the CDR3, taken from reference TRBV11-3 and TRBJ1-1): EAGVVQSPRYKIIEKKQPVAFWCNPISGHNTLYWYLQNLGQGPELLIRYENEEAVDDSQLPKDRFSAERLKGVDSTLKIQPAELGDSAVYLCASSSPEGVGTEAFFGQGTRLTVV.

CDR3 region: CASSSGLLPGSYEQYF. The CDR3 nucleotides are TGTGCCAGCAGCTCCGGACTTCTCCCTGGGTCCTACGAGCAGTACTTC. The rearrangement links TRBV7-9 to TRBJ2-7; D might be TRBD2 (5 bases). CDR3 length equals 16 residues. V shed 4 bases and J shed 1 base, with 17 bases lying between them. CDR1 SEHNR and CDR2 FQNEAQ come from the germline V gene (reference sequence).

The rearrangement uses TRBV19 and TRBJ1-3; a possible D gene is TRBD1 (6 bases). In germline, CDR1 is LNHDA, CDR2 SQIVND (reference sequence). V lost 6 bases, J lost 1 base, and 10 bases lay in between. The CDR3 contains 14 residues. The CDR3: CASSSQGSGNTIYF. The DNA of the CDR3 is TGTGCCAGTAGCTCACAGGGTTCTGGAAACACCATATATTTT.

V gene TRBV6-6 combines with J gene TRBJ2-3; D gene uncertain. The CDR3 sequence is 16 residues long. V lost 0 bases and J 4 bases, leaving 14 bases between the germline ends. Germline assignment: CDR1 MNHNY and CDR2 SVGAGI (reference sequence). In nucleotides, the CDR3 is TGTGCCAGCAGTTACTCTCGGGCTTGGTCCCCAGATACGCAGTATTTT. It translates to CASSYSRAWSPDTQYF.

This clone has just a few counts. The chain couples TRBV5-1 to TRBJ2-7; tentative D call: TRBD2 (6 bases). V was trimmed by 3 bases and J by 2 bases, leaving 18 bases between them. The CDR3 runs to 16 residues. Germline loops: CDR1 SGHRS, CDR2 YFSETQ. CDR3 loop: CASSSVGLTRTYEQYF. Written as DNA, the CDR3 is TGCGCCAGCAGCTCGGTGGGACTTACTCGAACCTACGAGCAGTACTTC.

The rearrangement links TRBV11-2 to TRBJ1-2; TRBD1 aligns across 9 bases. V lost 5 bases, J lost 5 bases, and 9 bases stayed unmatched. Germline V gene data show CDR1 as SGHAT and CDR2 as FQNNGV. The CDR3 has 15 amino acids. CDR3 sequence: CASSNYRGRGYGYTF. The CDR3 DNA reads as TGTGCCAGCAGCAACTACAGGGGGCGCGGGTATGGCTACACCTTC.

V and J are TRBV28 and TRBJ1-5; 7 bases map to TRBD1. The CDR3 extends over 16 amino acids. Trimming cost V 5 bases and J 6 bases; bases outside gene matches: 13. Germline assignment: CDR1 MDHEN and CDR2 SYDVKM. The CDR3 nucleotides are TGTGCCAGCAGTCCCCGGCGGACAGGTTCGGTTCAGCCCCAGCATTTT. Amino acid sequence: CASSPRRTGSVQPQHF.

The gene calls are TRBV13 and TRBJ2-7; 10 bases are a match to TRBD2. Germline V gives CDR1 PRHDT, CDR2 FYEKMQ (reference sequence). The V segment lost 5 bases and the J segment 2 bases; nucleotides outside the gene matches: 6. The CDR3 totals 15 residues. CDR3 protein: CASSAGLAKPYEQYF. In DNA, the CDR3 is TGTGCCAGCAGCGCGGGACTAGCGAAACCCTACGAGCAGTACTTC. The whole variable domain, filled in from reference TRBV13 and TRBJ2-7, reads AAGVIQSPRHLIKEKRETATLKCYPIPRHDTVYWYQQGPGQDPQFLISFYEKMQSDKGSIPDRFSAQQFSDYHSELNMSSLELGDSALYFCASSAGLAKPYEQYFGPGTRLTVT.

A single count supports this clone. The chain combines TRBV5-5 with TRBJ2-7; TRBD2 matches at 10 bases. In germline, CDR1 is SGHKS, CDR2 YYEKEE (reference sequence). The CDR3 runs to 15 residues. The junction had 3 bases not matched to a gene; V was cut back by 0 bases and J by 3 bases. This CDR3 is CASSLGLAGDYEQYF. The CDR3 DNA reads TGTGCCAGCAGCTTGGGGCTAGCGGGGGACTACGAGCAGTACTTC.

The chain couples TRBV7-9 to TRBJ1-4, with TRBD1 as a possible D gene (6 bases). The CDR3 has 16 amino acids. The V end lost 0 bases, the J end lost 5 bases, and 13 bases lay between the germline ends. Per germline, CDR1 SEHNR and CDR2 FQNEAQ (reference sequence). CDR3 loop: CASSLAYRGGNEKLFF. The CDR3 region has the DNA TGTGCCAGCAGCTTAGCGTATCGGGGGGGCAATGAAAAACTGTTTTTT.

This chain joins TRBV12-3 or TRBV12-4 and TRBJ1-2; unclear D gene. CDR3 length: 10 residues. The V end lost 8 bases, the J end lost 5 bases, and 6 bases lay between the germline ends. The CDR3 sequence is CASVSYGYTF. CDR3 nucleotides: TGTGCCAGCGTCTCGTATGGCTACACCTTC.

The genes are TRBV27 and TRBJ2-4; D unclear. Germline CDR1 and CDR2: MNHEY and SMNVEV (reference sequence). Trimming cost V 4 bases and J 7 bases, with 14 bases left between them. The CDR3 sequence is 14 residues long. The DNA for the CDR3 is TGTGCCAGCAGTTCTAATGCCGCGAGGAACATTCAGTACTTC. This codes for CASSSNAARNIQYF.

In DNA form, the CDR3 reads TGTGCCTGGAGTGGCACTTATATCTCCTACGAGCAGTACTTC. This encodes CAWSGTYISYEQYF. V and J are TRBV30 and TRBJ2-7; D is ambiguous. The CDR3 has 14 residues. Looked up from germline, CDR1 is GTSNPN and CDR2 is SVGIG (reference sequence). V lost 1 base, J lost 0 bases, and 10 bases lay in between.

This chain joins TRBV5-1 and TRBJ1-1; D is unclear. This CDR3 has 14 residues. The V end lost 1 base, the J end lost 6 bases, and 13 bases lay between the germline ends. Looked up from germline, CDR1 is SGHRS and CDR2 is YFSETQ. The CDR3 coding sequence is TGCGCCAGCAGCTTGCTGTTGGGCGGGTCTGAAGCTTTCTTT. Its protein is CASSLLLGGSEAFF. Full variable domain (remainder filled in from reference TRBV5-1 and TRBJ1-1): KAGVTQTPRYLIKTRGQQVTLSCSPISGHRSVSWYQQTPGQGLQFLFEYFSETQRNKGNFPGRFSGRQFSNSRSEMNVSTLELGDSALYLCASSLLLGGSEAFFGQGTRLTVV.

The chain joins TRBV18 to TRBJ2-7; D perhaps matches TRBD1 (6 bases). The CDR3 runs to 13 residues. Germline CDR1 and CDR2: KGHSH and LQKENI. V was shortened by 3 bases and J by 6 bases, with 12 bases between the two germline ends. The CDR3 bases are TGTGCCAGCTCACCCACAGGGTATGTCGAGCAGTACTTC. This gives the protein CASSPTGYVEQYF.

CDR3 bases: TGTGCCAGCAGTCGAGGGGGCTCCTCCTATAATTCACCCCTCCACTTT. Its protein product is CASSRGGSSYNSPLHF. The genes are TRBV6-6 and TRBJ1-6; 7 bases agree with TRBD1. The J segment lost 0 bases and the V segment lost 5 bases, leaving 4 bases of the junction unmatched. Germline V CDR1 and CDR2: MNHNY, SVGAGI (reference sequence). CDR3 length equals 16 residues.